Listed below are T cell receptor beta chains from one sample, sequenced in a study of T cell changes during pregnancy in multiple sclerosis. Assay used: immunoSEQ multiplex PCR; TCRdb lists only in-frame clones, some missing. The sample includes fewer than 45,000 clones, approximately 90% seen only once; the top ten take 5.5% to 6.5%. Specimen: CD8+ T cells from peripheral blood mononuclear cells, collected after pregnancy. These receptors all come from a female donor in good health, enrolled as a control in a pregnancy study. The CDR3 runs from the conserved cysteine through the conserved F or W. Each record gives: V gene, D gene, J gene, clone size, CDR3 protein, CDR3 DNA. A D gene is named only where the DNA matches it firmly. For some rows the clone size is stated as once, few or many, or as a class when expanded; others skip it.

TRBV9,.,TRBJ1-2,.,CASSAGEGGYTF,TGTGCCAGCAGCGCAGGGGAGGGTGGCTACACCTTC
TRBV4-2,.,TRBJ2-2,few,CASSPPSEGGELFF,TGTGCCAGCAGCCCACCATCTGAGGGTGGGGAGCTGTTTTTT
TRBV15,TRBD1,TRBJ2-1,.,CATRGDRDNNEQFF,TGTGCCACCCGGGGGGACAGGGACAACAATGAGCAGTTCTTC
TRBV7-9,TRBD1,TRBJ2-7,many,CASSLPLGTGYEQYF,TGTGCCAGCAGCTTACCCCTCGGGACAGGATACGAGCAGTACTTC
TRBV6-1,TRBD2,TRBJ2-5,once,CASRGTSGAGETQYF,TGTGCCAGCAGGGGGACTAGCGGGGCCGGGGAGACCCAGTACTTC
TRBV9,.,TRBJ2-2,.,CASSVRGSAAPSNTGELFF,TGTGCCAGCAGCGTAAGGGGGAGTGCAGCCCCTTCGAACACCGGGGAGCTGTTTTTT
TRBV27,.,TRBJ2-3,few,CASSGLGTDTQYF,TGTGCCAGCAGTGGACTGGGCACAGATACGCAGTATTTT
TRBV4-3,.,TRBJ1-6,.,CASSQDRGYKSSYNSPLHF,TGCGCCAGCAGCCAAGATAGAGGCTACAAGAGCTCCTATAATTCACCCCTCCACTTT
TRBV7-3,.,TRBJ2-2,.,CASSPQGYNTGELFF,TGTGCCAGCAGCCCGCAGGGTTATAACACCGGGGAGCTGTTTTTT
TRBV7-3,.,TRBJ1-2,.,CASRLADPYGYTF,TGTGCCAGCAGACTAGCGGATCCCTATGGCTACACCTTC
TRBV10-3,TRBD1,TRBJ2-7,few,CAISDPRGLKSYEQYF,TGTGCCATCAGTGACCCTAGGGGGCTTAAGTCCTACGAGCAGTACTTC
TRBV7-9,TRBD1,TRBJ2-5,.,CASITQGAQETQYF,TGTGCCAGCATAACACAGGGGGCACAAGAGACCCAGTACTTC
TRBV6-4,.,TRBJ2-3,.,CASSLDYGGPTDTQYF,TGTGCCAGCAGTCTGGATTACGGGGGTCCCACAGATACGCAGTATTTT
TRBV13,.,TRBJ2-1,.,CASSNNRANDNEQFF,TGTGCCAGCAGCAATAACAGGGCTAATGACAATGAGCAGTTCTTC
TRBV11-2,.,TRBJ1-1,.,CASHMRGTNTEAFF,TGTGCCAGCCACATGAGGGGGACGAACACTGAAGCTTTCTTT
TRBV27,TRBD1,TRBJ2-7,once,CASSPGTATYEQYF,TGTGCCAGCAGTCCCGGGACAGCCACCTACGAGCAGTACTTC
TRBV19,TRBD1,TRBJ1-3,.,CASTQGGLGDTIYF,TGTGCCAGTACCCAGGGGGGACTGGGAGACACCATATATTTT
TRBV18,TRBD2,TRBJ2-1,.,CASSPPGLATGNEQFF,TGTGCCAGCTCACCACCGGGACTAGCTACGGGCAATGAGCAGTTCTTC
TRBV7-6,.,TRBJ2-1,.,CASTQGLGRAPEQFF,TGTGCCAGCACCCAGGGGCTTGGTAGGGCTCCTGAGCAGTTCTTC
TRBV15,.,TRBJ2-4,.,CATSARDTLAKNIQYF,TGTGCCACCAGCGCCCGGGACACCCTAGCCAAAAACATTCAGTACTTC
TRBV4-2,.,TRBJ1-5,.,CASNLGGYSNQPQHF,TGTGCCAGCAACCTCGGGGGGTATAGCAATCAGCCCCAGCATTTT
TRBV7-8,.,TRBJ1-1,.,CASSLGRVFGTEAFF,TGTGCCAGCAGCTTAGGCAGGGTTTTCGGCACTGAAGCTTTCTTT
TRBV7-3,.,TRBJ2-3,.,CASSERPAESTDTQYF,TGTGCCAGCAGCGAGAGACCCGCGGAGAGCACAGATACGCAGTATTTT
TRBV7-8,TRBD1,TRBJ1-1,.,CASSFTTGGLTEAFF,TGTGCCAGCAGCTTCACGACAGGGGGCCTTACTGAAGCTTTCTTT
TRBV9,.,TRBJ1-1,.,CASSGQVNTEAFF,TGTGCCAGCAGCGGACAGGTGAACACTGAAGCTTTCTTT
TRBV4-3,.,TRBJ2-7,.,CASSQDMTQGLGYEQYF,TGCGCCAGCAGCCAAGACATGACTCAGGGTTTGGGCTACGAGCAGTACTTC
TRBV7-2,.,TRBJ1-6,.,CASGSIRPSSYNSPLHF,TGTGCCAGCGGGAGTATTAGGCCGAGCTCCTATAATTCACCCCTCCACTTT
TRBV2,TRBD1,TRBJ2-7,.,CASKTLAGQGPYEQYF,TGTGCCAGCAAAACCCTTGCGGGACAGGGTCCCTACGAGCAGTACTTC
TRBV11-2,.,TRBJ2-2,.,CASSPLLKPGTGELFF,TGTGCCAGCAGCCCCCTTTTGAAGCCGGGCACCGGGGAGCTGTTTTTT
TRBV29-1,TRBD2,TRBJ2-3,.,CSVEGGDGSTDTQYF,TGCAGCGTTGAGGGGGGGGACGGAAGCACAGATACGCAGTATTTT
TRBV6-5,.,TRBJ1-6,.,CASSYSITGSNSPLHF,TGTGCCAGCAGTTACTCGATAACAGGGTCGAATTCACCCCTCCACTTT
TRBV4-3,.,TRBJ2-3,once,CASSYEGATSTDTQYF,TGCGCCAGCAGCTACGAGGGCGCGACATCCACAGATACGCAGTATTTT
TRBV5-6,.,TRBJ1-1,.,CASSPGQRGTEAFF,TGTGCCAGCAGCCCTGGACAGCGTGGCACTGAAGCTTTCTTT
TRBV11-3,.,TRBJ2-1,.,CASSFHTEQFF,TGTGCCAGCAGCTTTCACACTGAGCAGTTCTTC
TRBV27,TRBD1,TRBJ1-2,.,CASSFTGQYYGYTF,TGTGCCAGCAGTTTTACGGGACAGTACTATGGCTACACCTTC
TRBV27,.,TRBJ1-6,.,CASGANNSPLHF,TGTGCCAGCGGTGCGAATAATTCACCCCTCCACTTT
TRBV7-9,.,TRBJ1-1,.,CASSLDREATEAFF,TGTGCCAGCAGCTTAGATAGGGAGGCCACTGAAGCTTTCTTT
TRBV4-3,.,TRBJ1-2,.,CASSQDHRSGYTF,TGCGCCAGCAGCCAAGATCACAGGTCCGGCTACACCTTC
TRBV11-2,TRBD2,TRBJ2-1,.,CASSLEGGLGEQFF,TGTGCCAGCAGCTTAGAGGGAGGGCTTGGTGAGCAGTTCTTC
TRBV9,TRBD2,TRBJ2-3,once,CASSSGLAGHTDTQYF,TGTGCCAGCAGCTCGGGACTAGCGGGGCACACAGATACGCAGTATTTT
TRBV5-8,.,TRBJ1-5,.,CASSLGPGEHGNQPQHF,TGTGCCAGCAGCTTGGGACCCGGGGAGCACGGCAATCAGCCCCAGCATTTT
TRBV27,TRBD2,TRBJ2-7,.,CASSLTGGEQYF,TGTGCCAGCAGCCTAACGGGGGGCGAGCAGTACTTC
TRBV7-2,TRBD2,TRBJ2-7,.,CASSPQVTGTSSYEQYF,TGTGCCAGCAGCCCTCAGGTAACGGGGACTAGCTCCTACGAGCAGTACTTC
TRBV19,.,TRBJ2-5,.,CATSGGTEETQYF,TGTGCCACAAGCGGAGGCACCGAAGAGACCCAGTACTTC
TRBV18,.,TRBJ1-2,few,CASSPPYWEDYGYTF,TGTGCCAGCTCACCACCGTACTGGGAGGACTATGGCTACACCTTC
TRBV7-2,.,TRBJ1-1,once,CASSTGLSNTEAFF,TGTGCCAGCAGCACGGGACTGTCGAACACTGAAGCTTTCTTT
TRBV9,TRBD2,TRBJ2-1,.,CASGGGSSYNEQFF,TGTGCCAGCGGGGGGGGGAGCTCCTACAATGAGCAGTTCTTC
TRBV14,TRBD1,TRBJ2-5,once,CASSQEDRAEEETQYF,TGTGCCAGCAGCCAAGAAGACAGGGCGGAAGAAGAGACCCAGTACTTC
TRBV25-1,TRBD2,TRBJ2-7,.,CASAMDGGYEQYF,TGTGCCAGCGCAATGGACGGGGGGTACGAGCAGTACTTC
TRBV19,.,TRBJ2-2,.,CASSIRHYTGELFF,TGTGCCAGTAGTATCAGGCATTACACCGGGGAGCTGTTTTTT
TRBV9,.,TRBJ2-3,.,CASSVAGGDTDTQYF,TGTGCCAGCAGCGTTGCCGGAGGGGACACAGATACGCAGTATTTT
TRBV5-4,TRBD1,TRBJ1-3,few,CASSLEPTGVGNTIYF,TGTGCCAGCAGCTTGGAACCGACAGGGGTTGGAAACACCATATATTTT
TRBV30,.,TRBJ1-2,.,CASNRRANYGYTF,TGTGCCTCTAACAGGCGAGCTAACTATGGCTACACCTTC
TRBV9,TRBD2,TRBJ2-1,.,CASSVGPSGGTYNEQFF,TGTGCCAGCAGCGTAGGACCTAGCGGGGGGACCTACAATGAGCAGTTCTTC